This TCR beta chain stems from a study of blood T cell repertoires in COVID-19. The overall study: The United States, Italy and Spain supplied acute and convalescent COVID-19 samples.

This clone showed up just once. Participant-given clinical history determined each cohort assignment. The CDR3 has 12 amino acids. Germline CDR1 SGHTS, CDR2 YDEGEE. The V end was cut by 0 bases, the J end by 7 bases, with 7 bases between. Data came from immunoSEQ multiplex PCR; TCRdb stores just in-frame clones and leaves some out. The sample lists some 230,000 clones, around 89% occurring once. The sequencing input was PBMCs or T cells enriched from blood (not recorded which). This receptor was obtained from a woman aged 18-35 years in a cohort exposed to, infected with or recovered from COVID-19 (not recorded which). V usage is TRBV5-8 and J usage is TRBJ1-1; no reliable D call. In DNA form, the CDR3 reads TGTGCCAGCAGCTTGGTCCGTCTTGAAGCTTTCTTT. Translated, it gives CASSLVRLEAFF. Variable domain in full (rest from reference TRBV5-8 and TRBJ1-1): EAGVTQSPTHLIKTRGQQATLRCSPISGHTSVYWYQQALGLGLQFLLWYDEGEERNRGNFPPRFSGRQFPNYSSELNVNALELEDSALYLCASSLVRLEAFFGQGTRLTVV.